Shown below are 26 T cell receptor beta chains from a single sample sequenced in a study of brain T cells in children with intractable seizures (dated by TCRdb to the early 2020s). According to the study, the label for this sample's time point signals: resected brain tissue, or blood drawn just prior to surgery. The library relied on the immunoSEQ multiplex PCR assay. The immuneACCESS repertoire file appears here via TCRdb, limited to in-frame rearrangements. These files lack a portion of the clones; in checked studies, under half of the deficit traces to unresolved V genes, and the cause of the others is not known. The sample table lists tens of thousands of clones, about 93% of them with a count of one. Around 1.4% of the sample is taken by the ten largest. Sequencing was performed on peripheral blood, taken at surgery. The receptors stem from a boy in the first two years of life with tuberous sclerosis and intractable seizures.

Concerning this clone itself: Other DNA sequences of this sample code for an identical CDR3. V and J are TRBV6-5 and TRBJ2-7; D might be TRBD1 (7 bases). V was trimmed by 0 bases and J by 4 bases, leaving 10 bases between them. Germline V gene data show CDR1 as MNHEY and CDR2 as SVGAGI. The CDR3 has 14 residues. The CDR3 sequence is CASSYSTGRYEQYF. CDR3 coding DNA: TGTGCCAGCAGTTACTCGACAGGGAGGTACGAGCAGTACTTC.

The V gene is TRBV5-1, the J gene TRBJ1-2; tentative D call: TRBD1 (6 bases). Trimming took off 5 bases at V and 0 bases at J, with 14 bases between the two ends. The germline V gene encodes CDR1 SGHRS and CDR2 YFSETQ. The CDR3 consists of 15 residues. This CDR3 is CASRSSGTPNYGYTF. The CDR3 DNA sequence: TGCGCCAGCAGGTCCTCCGGGACACCTAACTATGGCTACACCTTC.

V usage is TRBV6-4 and J usage is TRBJ2-2, with D possibly being TRBD1 (6 bases). Trimming pared 6 bases from V and 0 bases from J, leaving 11 bases between. This CDR3 is built from 15 residues. From germline, CDR1 is MRHNA and CDR2 SNTAGT. The CDR3 sequence: CASSPTGSNTGELFF. The CDR3 coding sequence is TGTGCCAGCAGCCCGACAGGTTCGAACACCGGGGAGCTGTTTTTT.

The V call is TRBV7-8, the J call TRBJ1-2; D unclear. The germline CDR1 and CDR2 sequences are SGHVS and FQNEAQ. Trimming stripped 5 bases from V and 4 bases from J, with 11 bases between. The CDR3 runs to 13 residues. CDR3 protein: CASSPAISYGYTF. DNA for the CDR3: TGTGCCAGCAGCCCCGCCATTAGCTATGGCTACACCTTC.

The chain combines TRBV7-3 with TRBJ2-2; TRBD2 matches at 10 bases. With V trimmed by 5 bases and J by 3 bases, 9 bases remained unmatched. The CDR3 runs 17 residues. In germline, CDR1 is SGHTA, CDR2 FQGTGA. The CDR3, as DNA: TGTGCCAGCAGCCCGACCGGTGGGACTAGCGACACCGGGGAGCTGTTTTTT. Its translation is CASSPTGGTSDTGELFF.

This chain uses TRBV3-1 (or the pseudogene TRBV3-2) with TRBJ1-4; D unclear. This CDR3 has 12 residues. Per the germline V gene, CDR1 is LGHDT and CDR2 is YNNKEL (reference sequence). V was cut by 1 base and J by 10 bases, with 7 bases left in between. The chain's CDR3 is CASSQVGRKLFF. In DNA, the CDR3 is TGTGCCAGCAGCCAAGTAGGCAGAAAACTGTTTTTT.

This chain joins TRBV3-1 (or the pseudogene TRBV3-2) and TRBJ2-6, with unresolved D. V was pared by 5 bases and J by 5 bases, with 22 bases between. The germline V gene encodes CDR1 LGHDT and CDR2 YNNKEL (reference sequence). The CDR3 is 18 residues long. CDR3 sequence (DNA): TGTGCCAGCAGCGGGATACCAACTTCCTTCGTTAGGGCCAACGTCCTGACTTTC. Protein product: CASSGIPTSFVRANVLTF.

The chain carries TRBV2 and TRBJ1-5; TRBD1 might be the D (6 bases). The CDR3 has 16 residues. Germline V gives CDR1 SNHLY, CDR2 FYNNEI. V gave up 6 bases and J gave up 4 bases, with 19 bases separating them. Written as DNA, the CDR3 is TGTGCCAGCAGGGGGACACGGCGTATGCTAAATCAGCCCCAGCATTTT. Translation gives CASRGTRRMLNQPQHF.

The chain joins TRBV7-2 to TRBJ2-7; D remains ambiguous. Germline CDR1 SGHTA, CDR2 FQGNSA. CDR3 length: 13 amino acids. Between the trimmed V and J ends, which lost 6 bases and 3 bases, there was a span of 12 bases. Here the CDR3 DNA reads TGTGCCAGCAGTCTCACCTTATTCTACGAGCAGTACTTC. Amino acids: CASSLTLFYEQYF.

J is TRBJ2-1 and V is TRBV11-3; 11 bases map to TRBD2. The trim removed 4 bases at V and 5 bases at J, leaving 1 base unmatched. The CDR3 totals 14 residues. The germline gives CDR1 SGHNT, CDR2 YENEEA. The CDR3 region is CASSYSGGDNEQFF. The CDR3 region has the DNA TGTGCCAGCAGCTATAGCGGGGGGGACAATGAGCAGTTCTTC.

The CDR3 DNA is TGCGCCAGCAGCCAAGATTTCCCTATCAGGGGACATGAAAAACTGTTTTTT. Its translation is CASSQDFPIRGHEKLFF. The chain combines TRBV4-1 with TRBJ1-4; a weak D match, TRBD1 (6 bases). This CDR3 is 17 amino acids long. Trimming cost V 0 bases and J 6 bases, with 17 bases left between them. Germline CDR1 and CDR2: MGHRA and YSYEKL.

The J gene is TRBJ2-5, the V gene TRBV5-4, with 10 bases aligning to TRBD1. CDR1 and CDR2 from the germline V gene are SGHNT and YYREEE (reference sequence). J lost 5 bases, V lost 3 bases, and 4 bases had no gene match. The CDR3 loop spans 14 amino acids. The DNA for the CDR3 is TGTGCCAGCAGCTGGGACAGGGGCAGGGAGACCCAGTACTTC. This codes for CASSWDRGRETQYF.

This clone was seen more than once but under ten times. The chain carries TRBV5-6 and TRBJ1-1; unclear D gene. V gave up 4 bases and J gave up 1 base, with 5 bases separating them. Germline-derived CDR1 and CDR2 are SGHDT and YYEEEE. The CDR3 extends over 12 amino acids. CDR3 nucleotides: TGTGCCAGCAGCCAGAGGAACACTGAAGCTTTCTTT. This gives the protein CASSQRNTEAFF.

The gene calls are TRBV24-1 and TRBJ1-5; TRBD1 agrees at 8 bases. The V gene's germline CDR1 is KGHDR and CDR2 SFDVKD. J gave up 4 bases and V 4 bases, and 2 bases lay outside the gene matches. The CDR3 has 14 amino acids. The CDR3 loop reads CATSDRGLNQPQHF. The CDR3 DNA reads as TGTGCCACCAGTGACAGGGGGCTTAATCAGCCCCAGCATTTT.

This clone was seen a few times. The V and J genes are TRBV27 and TRBJ1-5; D not certain. Germline values: CDR1 MNHEY, CDR2 SMNVEV (reference sequence). Trimming left V 6 bases short and J 1 base short, with 13 bases between. The CDR3 has 15 amino acids. Written as DNA, the CDR3 is TGTGCCAGCAGCCGTATCGGTGGAAGCAATCAGCCCCAGCATTTT. Protein product: CASSRIGGSNQPQHF.

The chain couples TRBV27 to TRBJ2-4; D is perhaps TRBD1 (6 bases). The CDR3 runs 16 residues. In germline, CDR1 is MNHEY, CDR2 SMNVEV (reference sequence). V lost 3 bases and J 3 bases, leaving 15 bases between the germline ends. The CDR3 nucleotides read TGTGCCAGCAGTTTGCTCCCAGGGGTAGGCAAAAACATTCAGTACTTC. Protein: CASSLLPGVGKNIQYF.

This clone has only a few counts. This chain joins TRBV7-2 and TRBJ2-2; no clear D. The CDR3 is 14 residues long. In germline, CDR1 is SGHTA, CDR2 FQGNSA. Trimming pared 7 bases from V and 5 bases from J, leaving 14 bases between. Here the CDR3 DNA reads TGTGCCAGCAACTCCCAACGCCGGACCGGGGAGCTGTTTTTT. Translated, it gives CASNSQRRTGELFF.

This chain uses TRBV4-1 with TRBJ1-2, with D perhaps matching TRBD1 (6 bases). There are 15 residues in the CDR3. V was clipped by 6 bases and J by 6 bases, with 20 bases between them. Germline V lookup: CDR1 MGHRA, CDR2 YSYEKL. The DNA for the CDR3 is TGCGCCAGCAGGGACTGGGGGCAGGGAGTCGATGGCTACACCTTC. Translated, it gives CASRDWGQGVDGYTF.

The gene calls are TRBV2 and TRBJ2-3; no clear D gene. CDR1 and CDR2 (germline): SNHLY, FYNNEI. This CDR3 is built from 12 residues. Trimming cost V 8 bases and J 4 bases, with 10 bases left between them. DNA of the CDR3: TGTGCCAGCCGGGTGTGGGCAGATACGCAGTATTTT. Translation gives CASRVWADTQYF.

V gene TRBV2 combines with J gene TRBJ2-2; 10 positions agree with TRBD2. The CDR3 loop spans 19 amino acids. V shed 0 bases and J 0 bases; nucleotides not matched to a gene: 7. Germline V gene sequence: CDR1 SNHLY, CDR2 FYNNEI. CDR3 nucleotide sequence: TGTGCCAGCAGTGAAGCATGGCTAGCGGGGGCATCGAACACCGGGGAGCTGTTTTTT. Amino acids: CASSEAWLAGASNTGELFF.

The gene calls are TRBV6-6 and TRBJ2-7, with D perhaps matching TRBD1 (6 bases). The CDR3 is made up of 12 amino acids. Per germline, CDR1 MNHNY and CDR2 SVGAGI (reference sequence). The V end was cut by 8 bases, the J end by 4 bases, with 12 bases between. The CDR3 DNA sequence: TGTGCCAGCGGAAGACAGGTTTACGAGCAGTACTTC. Translation gives CASGRQVYEQYF.

The chain recombines TRBV5-6 with TRBJ1-2, with unresolved D. Germline CDR1 SGHDT, CDR2 YYEEEE. V lost 4 bases and J 1 base, leaving 14 bases between the germline ends. The CDR3 has 15 residues. The CDR3, as DNA: TGTGCCAGCAGCACCTTAGTGGGCAGTAACTATGGCTACACCTTC. Protein sequence: CASSTLVGSNYGYTF.

On this clone: One junction end does not reproduce the germline sequence, and a read error may be involved. The genes are TRBV7-7 and TRBJ1-6, with D possibly being TRBD1 (5 bases). The CDR3 runs 18 residues. In germline, CDR1 is SSHAT, CDR2 FNYEAQ (reference sequence). For the CDR3, the DNA is TGTGCTAGCAGCTTAGTTTTAGGGACGGAATTCTATAATTCACCCCTCCACTTT. Its translation: CASSLVLGTEFYNSPLHF.

In regard to this clone: One junction end disagrees with the germline gene, perhaps due to a read error. The chain recombines TRBV5-5 with TRBJ2-7; the match to TRBD1 covers 8 bases. The germline gives CDR1 SGHKS, CDR2 YYEKEE (reference sequence). The CDR3 runs 16 residues. The CDR3 loop reads CASSFSLPGQAGLMDF. The CDR3 nucleotides read TGTGCCAGCAGCTTCTCCTTACCGGGACAGGCGGGTCTGATGGACTTC.

In this sample, this clone turned up a few times. V usage is TRBV7-8 and J usage is TRBJ1-1, with 11 bases identical to TRBD1. This CDR3 spans 16 amino acids. Germline V gene lookup returns CDR1 SGHVS and CDR2 FQNEAQ. J was trimmed by 7 bases and V by 5 bases; bases with no gene match: 12. CDR3 DNA: TGTGCCAGCAGCGTAGAACATGGGACAGGGGGATTTGAAGCTTTCTTT. This gives the protein CASSVEHGTGGFEAFF.

CDR3 region: CAIRLAVYGYTF. Here the CDR3 DNA reads TGTGCCATCCGGCTGGCAGTCTATGGCTACACCTTC. V usage is TRBV3-1 (or the pseudogene TRBV3-2) and J usage is TRBJ1-2; no clear D. Per germline, CDR1 LGHDT and CDR2 YNNKEL (reference sequence). V lost 10 bases, J lost 4 bases, and 13 bases lay in between. This CDR3 comprises 12 residues.